This T cell receptor (beta chain) was observed in a study of T cells in Graves' hyperthyroidism and ophthalmopathy. This clonotype turned up a few times. Amplification of TCR beta CDR3 regions used RNA as the template. Carried out on the TCR CDR3, a first-round RT-PCR used the HTBI primer set. From the multiplex PCR reads, TCRdb called clonotypes with MiXCR, one entry per CDR3 protein. The sample includes about 840,000 distinct CDR3 sequences, 38% of them seen just once. Germline V CDR1 and CDR2: MNHNY, SVGAGI (reference sequence). V dropped 2 bases and J dropped 6 bases, with 17 bases sitting between them. The CDR3 is made up of 15 amino acids.

Sequencing input: blood. This sequence was found in a young man with Graves' hyperthyroidism. The rearrangement joins TRBV6-6 to TRBJ2-7; D is tentatively TRBD1 or TRBD2 (5 bases each). For the CDR3, the DNA is TGTGCCAGCAGTTACGCCGGGACCCATGAGCCCGAGCAGTACTTC. Translating gives CASSYAGTHEPEQYF.